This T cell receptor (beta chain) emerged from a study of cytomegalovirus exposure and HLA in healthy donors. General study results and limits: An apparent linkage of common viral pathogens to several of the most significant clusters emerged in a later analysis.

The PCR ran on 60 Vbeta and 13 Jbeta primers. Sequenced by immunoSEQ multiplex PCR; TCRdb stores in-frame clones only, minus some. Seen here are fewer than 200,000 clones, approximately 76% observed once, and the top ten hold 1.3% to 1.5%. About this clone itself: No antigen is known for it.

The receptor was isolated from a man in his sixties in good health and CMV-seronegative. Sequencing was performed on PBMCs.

Here the CDR3 reads CASSRPEGGSGYTF. Here the CDR3 DNA reads TGTGCCAGCAGCAGGCCCGAGGGAGGGTCAGGCTACACCTTC. The chain employs TRBV11-2 and TRBJ1-2; D is uncertain. From germline, CDR1 is SGHAT and CDR2 FQNNGV. Trimming left V 5 bases short and J 8 bases short, with 18 bases between. CDR3 length: 14 amino acids.